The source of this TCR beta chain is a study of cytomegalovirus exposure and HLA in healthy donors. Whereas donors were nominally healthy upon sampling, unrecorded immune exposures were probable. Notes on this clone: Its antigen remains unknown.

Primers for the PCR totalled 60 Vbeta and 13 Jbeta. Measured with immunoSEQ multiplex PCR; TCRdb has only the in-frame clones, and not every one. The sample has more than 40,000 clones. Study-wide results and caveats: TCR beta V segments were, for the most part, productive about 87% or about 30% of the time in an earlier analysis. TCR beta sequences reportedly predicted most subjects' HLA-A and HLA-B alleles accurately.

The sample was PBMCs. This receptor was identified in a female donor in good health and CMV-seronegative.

CDR3 in amino acids: CASSPLDGTGHGYTF. The CDR3, as DNA: TGTGCCAGCAGCCCCTTAGACGGGACAGGGCATGGCTACACCTTC. The chain carries TRBV14 and TRBJ1-2; 9 bases map to TRBD1. Per the germline V gene, CDR1 is SGHDN and CDR2 is FVKESK. The CDR3 spans 15 residues. The V segment lost 4 bases and the J segment 6 bases; nucleotides outside the gene matches: 9.